Listed below are T cell receptor beta chains from one sample, sequenced in a study of PD-L1 blockade in urothelial cancer. Sequencing was performed with immunoSEQ multiplex PCR; in TCRdb, only in-frame clones are kept and a portion is missing. The sample has around 100,000 clones, around nine tenths seen once. The sample was PBMCs, taken around atezolizumab (anti-PD-L1) treatment. These receptors were taken from a man aged 55 to 70 with urothelial cancer. The CDR3 runs from the conserved cysteine through the conserved F or W. The D gene is left open where the match is weak. The size of a clone is reported for some rows only, either as once, few or many, or as a class for expanded clones.

V gene: TRBV7-2
clone size: few
J gene: TRBJ2-1
D gene: TRBD2
CDR3 protein: CASSSLAGVYNEQFF

V gene: TRBV28
clone size: NA
J gene: TRBJ2-5
D gene: TRBD1
CDR3 protein: CASSQPRTGQVTQYF

V gene: TRBV29-1
clone size: NA
J gene: TRBJ2-7
D gene: NA
CDR3 protein: CSVKPFVADRQYF

V gene: TRBV5-6
clone size: NA
J gene: TRBJ2-1
D gene: NA
CDR3 protein: CASSAGPPSYNEQFF

V gene: TRBV19
clone size: NA
J gene: TRBJ2-1
D gene: NA
CDR3 protein: CASNLGDYNEQFF

V gene: TRBV29-1
clone size: once
J gene: TRBJ2-5
D gene: TRBD1
CDR3 protein: CSVPYRGKETQYF

V gene: TRBV5-1
clone size: NA
J gene: TRBJ1-5
D gene: NA
CDR3 protein: CASSLIPGNQPQHF

V gene: TRBV5-1
clone size: NA
J gene: TRBJ2-3
D gene: TRBD2
CDR3 protein: CASSLGLAGVSDTQYF

V gene: TRBV6-5
clone size: NA
J gene: TRBJ2-7
D gene: NA
CDR3 protein: CASSYSWGGGQYF

V gene: TRBV6-5
clone size: once
J gene: TRBJ1-4
D gene: NA
CDR3 protein: CASSDWGGTNEKLFF

V gene: TRBV6-5
clone size: NA
J gene: TRBJ2-3
D gene: NA
CDR3 protein: CASSQTRMHTDTQYF

V gene: TRBV6-4
clone size: NA
J gene: TRBJ2-7
D gene: TRBD2
CDR3 protein: CASSVSGRIYEQYF

V gene: TRBV14
clone size: NA
J gene: TRBJ2-2
D gene: NA
CDR3 protein: CASSPGRNTGELFF

V gene: TRBV11-3
clone size: NA
J gene: TRBJ2-2
D gene: TRBD1
CDR3 protein: CASRYRGQGVTGELFF

V gene: TRBV19
clone size: NA
J gene: TRBJ2-5
D gene: TRBD2
CDR3 protein: CASSPSGAGGIQETQYF

V gene: TRBV28
clone size: NA
J gene: TRBJ2-5
D gene: TRBD1
CDR3 protein: CASSLEQGVGETQYF

V gene: TRBV10-3
clone size: NA
J gene: TRBJ1-2
D gene: TRBD1
CDR3 protein: CAIKGGASPDGYTF

V gene: TRBV15
clone size: NA
J gene: TRBJ2-3
D gene: NA
CDR3 protein: CATSRGDNPSTDTQYF

V gene: TRBV11-3
clone size: NA
J gene: TRBJ2-2
D gene: NA
CDR3 protein: CASSLLWRGNTGELFF

V gene: TRBV9
clone size: NA
J gene: TRBJ2-7
D gene: TRBD2
CDR3 protein: CASSGSGGRSYEQYF

V gene: TRBV27
clone size: NA
J gene: TRBJ2-2
D gene: TRBD2
CDR3 protein: CASSSLAANTGELFF

V gene: TRBV4-2
clone size: NA
J gene: TRBJ1-5
D gene: TRBD1
CDR3 protein: CASSQEGQGTQPQHF

V gene: TRBV5-1
clone size: NA
J gene: TRBJ2-7
D gene: NA
CDR3 protein: CASSFDGSYSYEQYF

V gene: TRBV28
clone size: NA
J gene: TRBJ1-5
D gene: NA
CDR3 protein: CASSLGGGLSNQPQHF

V gene: TRBV6-6
clone size: NA
J gene: TRBJ1-1
D gene: TRBD1
CDR3 protein: CASSSGTGMDTEAFF

V gene: TRBV7-9
clone size: once
J gene: TRBJ2-7
D gene: TRBD1
CDR3 protein: CASSPQTGTGLYEQYF

V gene: TRBV7-9
clone size: once
J gene: TRBJ2-4
D gene: TRBD1
CDR3 protein: CASSPGQGGNIQYF

V gene: TRBV11-2
clone size: few
J gene: TRBJ2-2
D gene: TRBD2
CDR3 protein: CASSFGGRAPGELFF

V gene: TRBV6-5
clone size: NA
J gene: TRBJ1-2
D gene: NA
CDR3 protein: CASTHREGGYGYTF

V gene: TRBV5-1
clone size: NA
J gene: TRBJ1-2
D gene: NA
CDR3 protein: CASSLGLSVNYGYTF

V gene: TRBV27
clone size: NA
J gene: TRBJ1-5
D gene: TRBD1
CDR3 protein: CASSLTGPGTGSNQPQHF